Below, 15 T cell receptor beta chains from the same sample are listed, as sequenced in a study of a mutant IDH1 vaccine in newly diagnosed glioma (dated by TCRdb to the early 2020s). The label giving this sample's time point can be read as: baseline, week 1 (first vaccination visit). The sample's treatment or condition label is to be understood as: pre-vaccination baseline after standard-of-care therapy. Libraries were constructed by the immunoSEQ multiplex PCR assay. The table comes from immuneACCESS by way of TCRdb, which keeps in-frame sequences with V and J called. Part of the clones is missing from these tables; in studies checked, under half for an unresolved V gene and the rest for unknown reasons. The sample contains 50,000 or so clones, 80% to 90% of them found a single time. About 19% of the sample rests with the top ten. This specimen consisted of PBMCs, obtained from a glioma patient treated with radiotherapy, temozolomide or both. The receptors originated from a man aged 18 to 29 with glioma.

The J gene is TRBJ1-4, the V gene TRBV4-3, with 7 bases aligning to TRBD1. The J segment lost 6 bases and the V segment lost 2 bases, leaving 6 bases of the junction unmatched. CDR1 LGHNA and CDR2 YSLEER come from the germline V gene. The CDR3 consists of 15 residues. The CDR3 loop reads CASSQHDRADEKLFF. The CDR3 DNA reads as TGCGCCAGCAGCCAACACGACAGGGCTGATGAAAAACTGTTTTTT.

This chain connects TRBV5-6 to TRBJ1-5; a weak D match, TRBD1 (5 bases). Germline V gives CDR1 SGHDT, CDR2 YYEEEE. The ends were cut back, 4 bases at V and 0 bases at J, with 17 bases in the middle. The CDR3 covers 17 residues. CDR3 region: CASSIGSGSYSNQPQHF. The DNA of the CDR3 is TGTGCCAGCAGCATCGGGTCAGGGAGCTATAGCAATCAGCCCCAGCATTTT.

The genes are TRBV4-2 and TRBJ1-1; no definite D call. V lost 1 base to trimming and J lost 5 bases, with 11 bases between them. Germline V gene data show CDR1 as LGHNA and CDR2 as YNFKEQ. This CDR3 has 14 residues. The CDR3 spells CASSQGRVGTEAFF. Here the CDR3 DNA reads TGTGCCAGCAGCCAAGGGAGGGTCGGGACTGAAGCTTTCTTT.

The rearrangement uses TRBV12-5 and TRBJ1-2, with D maybe TRBD1 (5 bases). Trimming took 1 base from V and 4 from J, leaving 10 bases between them. The germline CDR1 and CDR2 sequences are LGHNT and FRNRAP. This CDR3 has 14 amino acids. CDR3 amino acids: CASGLARVSYGYTF. CDR3 sequence (DNA): TGTGCTAGTGGTTTGGCCAGGGTCAGCTATGGCTACACCTTC.

This clone was detected once. V is TRBV6-1 and J is TRBJ2-1; the D is unclear. V shed 3 bases and J shed 3 bases, with 6 bases lying between them. This CDR3 contains 13 residues. Germline CDR1 is MNHNS and CDR2 is SASEGT. CDR3 sequence reads: CASSDEVYNEQFF. CDR3 nucleotide sequence: TGTGCCAGCAGTGACGAGGTCTACAATGAGCAGTTCTTC.

J is TRBJ1-5 and V is TRBV9; D remains ambiguous. CDR1 SGDLS and CDR2 YYNGEE come from the germline V gene. The CDR3 runs 13 residues. Between the trimmed V and J ends, which lost 0 bases and 3 bases, there was a span of 4 bases. The CDR3 is CASSVALNQPQHF. DNA of the CDR3: TGTGCCAGCAGCGTAGCTCTCAATCAGCCCCAGCATTTT.

V is TRBV5-1 and J is TRBJ2-7; TRBD2 aligns across 7 bases. CDR3 length: 15 residues. Germline trimming cut 5 bases from V and 2 bases from J; bases unmatched to any gene: 10. Germline loops: CDR1 SGHRS, CDR2 YFSETQ. In DNA, the CDR3 is TGCGCCAGCAGGGAGAGGGACTACCAAACCTACGAGCAGTACTTC. This codes for CASRERDYQTYEQYF.

The chain carries TRBV5-1 and TRBJ2-7; D possibly matches TRBD1 or TRBD2 (7 bases each). V dropped 0 bases and J dropped 6 bases, with 16 bases sitting between them. Germline V CDR1 and CDR2: SGHRS, YFSETQ. There are 15 residues in the CDR3. The CDR3, as DNA: TGCGCCAGCAGCTTGGGGGCAGGGGGGGTCAGCGAGCAGTACTTC. It translates to CASSLGAGGVSEQYF.

This clone appeared a single time. The chain carries TRBV11-2 and TRBJ1-2; TRBD1 agrees at 7 bases. This CDR3 is 13 amino acids long. CDR1 and CDR2 from the germline V gene are SGHAT and FQNNGV. J lost 7 bases, V lost 4 bases, and 6 bases had no gene match. In DNA form, the CDR3 reads TGTGCCAGCAGCTACAAGGGGGCGGGTGGCTACACCTTC. It is translated as CASSYKGAGGYTF. The full variable domain, completed using reference TRBV11-2 and TRBJ1-2, is EAGVAQSPRYKIIEKRQSVAFWCNPISGHATLYWYQQILGQGPKLLIQFQNNGVVDDSQLPKDRFSAERLKGVDSTLKIQPAKLEDSAVYLCASSYKGAGGYTFGSGTRLTVV.

The J gene is TRBJ1-1, the V gene TRBV27; no reliable D call. V lost 4 bases and J lost 0, with 9 bases in between. The CDR3 runs 14 residues. Germline loops: CDR1 MNHEY, CDR2 SMNVEV (reference sequence). CDR3 protein: CASSSPGLNTEAFF. CDR3 bases: TGTGCCAGCAGTTCCCCCGGCCTGAACACTGAAGCTTTCTTT.

Comments on this clone: The same CDR3 can be traced to other DNA sequences in this sample. This chain connects TRBV7-2 to TRBJ1-5; 7 nucleotides match TRBD1. In germline, CDR1 is SGHTA, CDR2 FQGNSA. The CDR3 covers 13 residues. The junction had 2 bases not matched to a gene; V was cut back by 5 bases and J by 4 bases. The CDR3 region is CASSLRGNQPQHF. DNA for the CDR3: TGTGCCAGCAGCCTCAGGGGGAATCAGCCCCAGCATTTT.

This sequence joins TRBV5-1 and TRBJ2-7; TRBD1 aligns across 12 bases. Trimming at V came to 7 bases and at J to 5 bases, leaving 7 bases not matched to a gene. From germline, CDR1 is SGHRS and CDR2 YFSETQ. CDR3 length: 14 residues. The CDR3 DNA follows: TGCGCCAGCGCGGGACAGGGGGCGAACAACGAGCAGTACTTC. Translating gives CASAGQGANNEQYF.

This chain's CDR3 is CASGKSGFQETQYF. Written as DNA, the CDR3 is TGTGCCAGCGGGAAGTCAGGGTTTCAGGAGACCCAGTACTTC. The chain carries TRBV2 and TRBJ2-5; D is perhaps TRBD1 (5 bases). This CDR3 contains 14 residues. Germline CDR1 reads SNHLY; CDR2 reads FYNNEI. Trimming took 8 bases from V and 5 from J, leaving 18 bases between them.

This clone is a singleton in its sample. The chain recombines TRBV9 with TRBJ1-1, with D perhaps matching TRBD1 (5 bases). Trimming left V 0 bases short and J 4 bases short, with 10 bases between. The CDR3 length is 14 residues. Germline V lookup: CDR1 SGDLS, CDR2 YYNGEE. The CDR3 nucleotides read TGTGCCAGCAGCGTAGATGGGGCGAGCACTGAAGCTTTCTTT. Translating gives CASSVDGASTEAFF.

This clone was counted a few times. The rearrangement joins TRBV29-1 to TRBJ1-1; no clear D. Germline V CDR1 and CDR2: SQVTM, ANQGSEA. Trimming took off 8 bases at V and 1 base at J, with 8 bases between the two ends. This CDR3 is 11 amino acids long. This CDR3 is CSFGRNTEAFF. CDR3 DNA sequence: TGCAGCTTCGGGAGGAACACTGAAGCTTTCTTT.